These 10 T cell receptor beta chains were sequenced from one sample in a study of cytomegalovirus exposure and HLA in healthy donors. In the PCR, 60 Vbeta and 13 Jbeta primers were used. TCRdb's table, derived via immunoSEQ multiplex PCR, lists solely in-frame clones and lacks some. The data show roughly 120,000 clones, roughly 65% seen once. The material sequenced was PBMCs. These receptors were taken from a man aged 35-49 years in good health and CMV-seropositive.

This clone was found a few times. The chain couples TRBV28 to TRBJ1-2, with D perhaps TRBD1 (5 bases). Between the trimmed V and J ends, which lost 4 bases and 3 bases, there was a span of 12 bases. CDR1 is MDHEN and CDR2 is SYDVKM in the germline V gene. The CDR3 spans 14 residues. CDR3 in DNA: TGTGCCAGCAGTTCCCCGGGGGGGGACTATGGCTACACCTTC. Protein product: CASSSPGGDYGYTF.

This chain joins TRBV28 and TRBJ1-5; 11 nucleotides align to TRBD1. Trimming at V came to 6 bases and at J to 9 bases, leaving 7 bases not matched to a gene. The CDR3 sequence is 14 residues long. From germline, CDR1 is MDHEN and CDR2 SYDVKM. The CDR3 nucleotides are TGTGCCAGCAGGTTTGGACAGGGGGCTAGGCCCCAGCATTTT. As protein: CASRFGQGARPQHF. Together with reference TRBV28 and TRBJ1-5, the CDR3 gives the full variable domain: DVKVTQSSRYLVKRTGEKVFLECVQDMDHENMFWYRQDPGLGLRLIYFSYDVKMKEKGDIPEGYSVSREKKERFSLILESASTNQTSMYLCASRFGQGARPQHFGDGTRLSIL.

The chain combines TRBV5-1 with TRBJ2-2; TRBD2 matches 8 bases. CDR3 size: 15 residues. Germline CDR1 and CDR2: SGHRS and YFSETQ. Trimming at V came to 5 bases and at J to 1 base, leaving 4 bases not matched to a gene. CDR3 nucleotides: TGCGCCAGCAGATCGAGCGGGGGGAACACCGGGGAGCTGTTTTTT. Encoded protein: CASRSSGGNTGELFF. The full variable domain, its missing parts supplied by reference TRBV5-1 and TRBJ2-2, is KAGVTQTPRYLIKTRGQQVTLSCSPISGHRSVSWYQQTPGQGLQFLFEYFSETQRNKGNFPGRFSGRQFSNSRSEMNVSTLELGDSALYLCASRSSGGNTGELFFGEGSRLTVL.

The CDR3 region is CASSRGLTGELFF. The DNA of the CDR3 is TGCGCCAGCAGCAGGGGGTTGACCGGGGAGCTGTTTTTT. The chain combines TRBV10-1 with TRBJ2-2, with TRBD1 matching over 7 bases. The CDR3 has 13 amino acids. V lost 6 bases, J lost 5 bases, and 3 bases stayed unmatched. Germline CDR1 and CDR2: WNHNN and SYGVQD (reference sequence).

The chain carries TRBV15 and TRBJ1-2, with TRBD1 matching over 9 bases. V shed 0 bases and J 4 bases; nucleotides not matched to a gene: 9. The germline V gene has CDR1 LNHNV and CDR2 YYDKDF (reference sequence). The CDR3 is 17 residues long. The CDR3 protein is CATSRDLGQGGSYGYTF. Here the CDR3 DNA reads TGTGCCACCAGCAGAGATTTGGGACAGGGCGGAAGCTATGGCTACACCTTC.

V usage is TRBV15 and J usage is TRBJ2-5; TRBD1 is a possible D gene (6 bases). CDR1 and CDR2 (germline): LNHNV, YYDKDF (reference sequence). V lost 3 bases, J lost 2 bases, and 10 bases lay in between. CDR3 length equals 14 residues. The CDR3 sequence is CATSSRDKQETQYF. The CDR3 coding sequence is TGTGCCACCAGCAGCCGGGACAAACAAGAGACCCAGTACTTC.

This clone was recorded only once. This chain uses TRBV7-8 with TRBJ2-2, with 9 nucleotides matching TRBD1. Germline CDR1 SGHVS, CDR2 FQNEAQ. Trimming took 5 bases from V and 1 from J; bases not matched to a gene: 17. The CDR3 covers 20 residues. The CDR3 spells CASSRTKWDRANKNTGELFF. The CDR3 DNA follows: TGTGCCAGCAGCCGAACAAAATGGGACAGGGCGAATAAGAACACCGGGGAGCTGTTTTTT.

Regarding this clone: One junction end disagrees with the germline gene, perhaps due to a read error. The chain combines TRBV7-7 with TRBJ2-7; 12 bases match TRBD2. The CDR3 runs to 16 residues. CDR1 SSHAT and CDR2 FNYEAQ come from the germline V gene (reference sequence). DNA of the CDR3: TGTGCTAGCAGCTCCGGGGGACTAGCGGGTACCTCCGAGCAGTACTTC. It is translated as CASSSGGLAGTSEQYF.

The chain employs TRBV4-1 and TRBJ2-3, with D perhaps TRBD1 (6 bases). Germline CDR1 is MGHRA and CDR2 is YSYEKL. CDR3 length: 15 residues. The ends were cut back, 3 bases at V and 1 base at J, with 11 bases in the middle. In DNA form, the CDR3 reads TGCGCCAGCAGCCATCGACAGGAAGGCACAGATACGCAGTATTTT. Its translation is CASSHRQEGTDTQYF.

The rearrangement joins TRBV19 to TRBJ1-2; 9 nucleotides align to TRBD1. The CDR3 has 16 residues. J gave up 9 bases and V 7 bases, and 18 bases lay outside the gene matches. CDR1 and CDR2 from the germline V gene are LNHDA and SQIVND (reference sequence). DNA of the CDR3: TGTGCCAGTACCCTTCTCCCCCGGGACAGGGTGTTGAGCTACACCTTC. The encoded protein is CASTLLPRDRVLSYTF.